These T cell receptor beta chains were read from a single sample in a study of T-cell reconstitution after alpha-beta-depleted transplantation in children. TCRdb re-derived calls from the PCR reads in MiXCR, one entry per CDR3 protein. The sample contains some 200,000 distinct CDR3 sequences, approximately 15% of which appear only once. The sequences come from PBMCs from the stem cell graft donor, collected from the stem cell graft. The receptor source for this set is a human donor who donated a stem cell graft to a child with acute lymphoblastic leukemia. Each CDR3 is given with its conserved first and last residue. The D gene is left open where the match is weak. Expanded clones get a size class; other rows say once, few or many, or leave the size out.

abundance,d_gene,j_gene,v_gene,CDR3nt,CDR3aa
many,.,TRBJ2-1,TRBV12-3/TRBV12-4,TGTGCCAGCAGTTTAGGGCAGTCCAATGAGCAGTTCTTC,CASSLGQSNEQFF
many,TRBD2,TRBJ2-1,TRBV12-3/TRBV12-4,TGTGCCAGCAGTTTGGCTAGCGGGATTTTCCTACGATTCAATGAGCAGTTCTTC,CASSLASGIFLRFNEQFF
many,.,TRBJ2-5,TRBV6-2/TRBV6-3,TGTGCCAGCAGTCCTCAGGGGCAAGAGACCCAGTACTTC,CASSPQGQETQYF
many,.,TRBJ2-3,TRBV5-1,TGCGCCAGCAGCCCACACGGGGACCAAGCGGGCGATACGCAGTATTTT,CASSPHGDQAGDTQYF
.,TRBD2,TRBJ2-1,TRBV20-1,TGCAGTGCTGGCCTTCTAGCGGGACTATACAATGAGCAGTTCTTC,CSAGLLAGLYNEQFF
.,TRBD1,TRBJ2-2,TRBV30,TGTGCCTGGTGGACAGGGGCGAACACCGGGGAGCTGTTTTTT,CAWWTGANTGELFF
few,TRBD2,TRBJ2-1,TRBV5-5,TGTGCCAGCAGCTCATCGGGGGGGCTCTACAATGAGCAGTTCTTC,CASSSSGGLYNEQFF
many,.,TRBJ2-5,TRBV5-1,TGCGCCAGCAGCGCACAGCCTACTCAAGAGACCCAGTACTTC,CASSAQPTQETQYF
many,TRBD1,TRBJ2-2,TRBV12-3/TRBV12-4,TGTGCCAGCAGTCCCCGACAGGGTAAAACCGGGGAGCTGTTTTTT,CASSPRQGKTGELFF
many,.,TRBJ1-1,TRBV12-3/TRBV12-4,TGTGCCAGCAGTTTGGGCCTATTGAACACTGAAGCTTTCTTT,CASSLGLLNTEAFF
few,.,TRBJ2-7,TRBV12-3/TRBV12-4,TGTGCCAGCAGTCGCCTCCGTAGTAGCGGAACCTACGAGCAGTACTTC,CASSRLRSSGTYEQYF
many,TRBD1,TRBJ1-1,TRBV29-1,TGCAGCGTCACAGGGGGGGTTAACACTGAAGCTTTCTTT,CSVTGGVNTEAFF
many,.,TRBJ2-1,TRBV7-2,TGTGCCAGCAGCCCCCAGAATGAGCAGTTCTTC,CASSPQNEQFF
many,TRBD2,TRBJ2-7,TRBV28,TGTGCCAGCAGCCTGAATGGCGGCGGGAGAATTGGCGAGCAGTACTTC,CASSLNGGGRIGEQYF
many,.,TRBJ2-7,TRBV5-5,TGTGCCAGCAGCGTGAACTACGAGCAGTACTTC,CASSVNYEQYF
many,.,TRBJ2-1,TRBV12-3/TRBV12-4,TGTGCCAGCAGTTTGGATTTTGGGCGGGGCTACAATGAGCAGTTCTTC,CASSLDFGRGYNEQFF
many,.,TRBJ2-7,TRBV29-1,TGCAGCGCCGTCCAAACCTACGAGCAGTACTTC,CSAVQTYEQYF
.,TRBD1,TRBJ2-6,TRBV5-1,TGCGCCAGCAGCGCGAAGGGACAGGGCAGAACTGGGGCCAACGTCCTGACTTTC,CASSAKGQGRTGANVLTF
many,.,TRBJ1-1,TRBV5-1,TGCGCCACTTCAACCGGGGCTCAGAACACTGAAGCTTTCTTT,CATSTGAQNTEAFF
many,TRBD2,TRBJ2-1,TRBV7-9,TGTGCCAGCAGCTCCCCCGGACTAGCGGGAGCCATGGATGAGCAGTTCTTC,CASSSPGLAGAMDEQFF
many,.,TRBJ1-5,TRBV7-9,TGTGCCAGCAGCTTAGAGGAAGGGTTGCCCCAGCATTTT,CASSLEEGLPQHF
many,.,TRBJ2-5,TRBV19,TGTGCCAGTAGTATAGCATTGCAAGAGACCCAGTACTTC,CASSIALQETQYF
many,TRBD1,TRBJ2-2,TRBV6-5,TGTGCCAGCAGACTCGGACAGGGAAGAACCGGGGAGCTGTTTTTT,CASRLGQGRTGELFF
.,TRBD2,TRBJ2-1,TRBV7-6,TGTGCCAGCAGCTTAGCATCTAGCGGGCGGACCAATGAGCAGTTCTTC,CASSLASSGRTNEQFF
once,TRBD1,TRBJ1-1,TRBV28,TGTGCCAGCAGCCAAGGGCTTTTCCGACAGGGGCCTGAAGCTTTCTTT,CASSQGLFRQGPEAFF
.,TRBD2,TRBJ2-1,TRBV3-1,TGTGCCAGCAGCCAAGATTTGGCTAGCGGACACAATGAGCAGTTCTTC,CASSQDLASGHNEQFF
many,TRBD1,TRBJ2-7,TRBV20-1,TGCAGTGCTCTTACCGGGACAGGGGGCGACGAGCAGTACTTC,CSALTGTGGDEQYF